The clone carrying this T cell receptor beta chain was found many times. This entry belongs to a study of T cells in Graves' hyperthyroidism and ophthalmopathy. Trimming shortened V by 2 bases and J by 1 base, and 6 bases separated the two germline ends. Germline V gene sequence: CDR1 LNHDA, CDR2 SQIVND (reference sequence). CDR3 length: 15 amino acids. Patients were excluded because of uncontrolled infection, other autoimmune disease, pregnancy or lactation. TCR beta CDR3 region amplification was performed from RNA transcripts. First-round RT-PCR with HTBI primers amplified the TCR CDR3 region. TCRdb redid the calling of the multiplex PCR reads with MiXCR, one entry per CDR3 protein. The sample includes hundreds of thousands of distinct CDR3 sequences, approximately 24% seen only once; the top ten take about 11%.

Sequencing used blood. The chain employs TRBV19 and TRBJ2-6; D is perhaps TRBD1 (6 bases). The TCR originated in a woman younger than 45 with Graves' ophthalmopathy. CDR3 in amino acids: CASSIQGSGANVLTF. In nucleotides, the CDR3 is TGTGCCAGTAGTATACAGGGGTCTGGGGCCAACGTCCTGACTTTC.